This TCR beta chain originates from a study of PD-L1 blockade in urothelial cancer. Study overall: The authors examined blood 3 weeks (second dose) and 6 weeks after treatment start. Counts from blood samples showed a median of roughly 150,000 T cells.

Germline-derived CDR1 and CDR2 are LNHDA and SQIVND (reference sequence). Deletions cut 5 bases from V and 4 bases from J, with 9 bases between. The CDR3 is 13 residues long. Samples were collected from each patient before treatment and during treatment. Each patient gave between 1 and 8 of them in total. Repertoires were generated with immunoSEQ multiplex PCR, while TCRdb's copy carries only in-frame clones and drops some. This sample has some 41,000 clones; approximately 89% occur once, and the top ten carry about 4%. The sample consisted of PBMCs, taken around atezolizumab (anti-PD-L1) treatment. The source of this sequence is a man aged 80 or over with urothelial cancer. V is TRBV19 and J is TRBJ2-1; tentative D call: TRBD1 (5 bases). The CDR3, as DNA: TGTGCCAGTAGTCCTAGGACATACAATGAGCAGTTCTTC. It encodes CASSPRTYNEQFF.